This is a list of T cell receptor beta chains from one sample in a study of blood T cell repertoires in COVID-19. TCRdb's table, derived via immunoSEQ multiplex PCR, lists solely in-frame clones and lacks some. The sample has approximately 250,000 clones, roughly 86% seen once. What was sequenced was peripheral blood. These receptors came from a man aged 35-49 years with active or convalescent COVID-19. Each CDR3 is given with its conserved first and last residue.

TRBV19	TRBJ2-7	CASSTGQGYEQYF
TRBV19	TRBJ1-6	CASSSTGVALHF
TRBV2	TRBJ2-3	CAGTTSTDTQYF
TRBV5-4	TRBJ2-2	CASSLGAGANTGELFF
TRBV18	TRBJ1-3	CASSGGIGNTIYF
TRBV5-5	TRBJ1-1	CASSSGQGYTEAFF
TRBV6-1	TRBJ1-3	CASSVQYARSGNTIYF
TRBV6-5	TRBJ1-6	CASSPEGSYNSPLHF
TRBV5-8	TRBJ1-1	CASSTGTSSVNTEAFF
TRBV7-9	TRBJ1-2	CASSYTQGSGEGYTF
TRBV5-1	TRBJ2-1	CASSLVPFEEQFF
TRBV2	TRBJ1-1	CASKQGKTEAFF
TRBV9	TRBJ2-7	CASSPTGQGSYEQYF
TRBV5-1	TRBJ1-2	CASTRTPEIYGYTF
TRBV6-2/TRBV6-3	TRBJ1-6	CASSFPSRGNSPLHF
TRBV2	TRBJ2-5	CASSENGRETQYF
TRBV30	TRBJ2-3	CAWSLGPSGVDTQYF
TRBV7-9	TRBJ2-5	CASTPGTTKQETQYF
TRBV14	TRBJ1-6	CASSQDRRTYNSPLHF
TRBV3-1/TRBV3-2	TRBJ2-1	CASSQDPGLARNEQFF
TRBV20-1	TRBJ2-4	CSARDQGREYF
TRBV9	TRBJ2-1	CASGRTGTGVNEQFF
TRBV12-3/TRBV12-4	TRBJ1-1	CASSPGTAEAFF
TRBV15	TRBJ1-6	CATSREPPGQFILGSPLHF
TRBV7-8	TRBJ2-7	CASSSVMGDYEQYF
TRBV19	TRBJ2-7	CASSIEDRGSYEQYF
TRBV30	TRBJ1-2	CAWDRGTHNYGYTF
TRBV10-1	TRBJ2-1	CASKRTSGSEQFF
TRBV19	TRBJ2-5	CASSLYGHTGGRETQYF
TRBV5-1	TRBJ2-5	CASSRGQETQYF
TRBV12-3/TRBV12-4	TRBJ1-5	CASSFEYQPQHF
TRBV11-1	TRBJ2-7	CASSSGTGVVEQYF
TRBV4-1	TRBJ1-2	CASSLTRGQSSYGYTF
TRBV2	TRBJ2-3	CASSGQGMGTDTQYF
TRBV9	TRBJ1-2	CASSPPTGTYGYTF
TRBV7-3	TRBJ2-6	CASSFFGANVLTF
TRBV18	TRBJ2-6	CASSQGTGANVLTF
TRBV27	TRBJ2-1	CASSPSGGRVGNEQFF
TRBV6-5	TRBJ1-5	CASIPRQVGNQPQHF
TRBV12-3/TRBV12-4	TRBJ2-2	CASSGNTGELFF
TRBV7-9	TRBJ2-7	CASSLVGVEQYF
TRBV5-5	TRBJ1-6	CASSSYRASPLHF
TRBV3-1/TRBV3-2	TRBJ2-1	CASSQDGAGSYNEQFF
TRBV5-1	TRBJ2-5	CASSLRTGAVTETQYF
TRBV5-1	TRBJ2-7	CASSLVGEEQYF
TRBV9	TRBJ2-6	CASSSSGFGGGANVLTF
TRBV13	TRBJ2-3	CASSLRGNQDTQYF
TRBV7-6	TRBJ2-2	CASSLVAGGTGELFF